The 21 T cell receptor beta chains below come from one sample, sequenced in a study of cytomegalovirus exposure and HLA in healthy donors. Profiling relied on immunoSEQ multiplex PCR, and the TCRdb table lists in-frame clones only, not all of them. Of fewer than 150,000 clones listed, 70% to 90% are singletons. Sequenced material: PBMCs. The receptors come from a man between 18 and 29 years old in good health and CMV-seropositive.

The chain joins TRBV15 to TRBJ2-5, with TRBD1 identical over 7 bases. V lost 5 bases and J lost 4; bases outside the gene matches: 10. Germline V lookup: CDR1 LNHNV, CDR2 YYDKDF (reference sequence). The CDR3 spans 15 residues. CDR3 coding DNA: TGTGCCACCAGCGACCAAACAGGGGCGTCAGAGACCCAGTACTTC. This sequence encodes CATSDQTGASETQYF. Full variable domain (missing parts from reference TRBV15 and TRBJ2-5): DAMVIQNPRYQVTQFGKPVTLSCSQTLNHNVMYWYQQKSSQAPKLLFHYYDKDFNNEADTPDNFQSRRPNTSFCFLDIRSPGLGDTAMYLCATSDQTGASETQYFGPGTRLLVL.

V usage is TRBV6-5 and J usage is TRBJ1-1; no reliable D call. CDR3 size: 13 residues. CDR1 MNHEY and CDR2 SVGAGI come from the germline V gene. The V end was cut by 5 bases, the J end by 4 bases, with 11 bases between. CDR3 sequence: CASSVLEGTEAFF. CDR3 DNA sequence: TGTGCCAGCAGTGTTCTCGAGGGCACTGAAGCTTTCTTT.

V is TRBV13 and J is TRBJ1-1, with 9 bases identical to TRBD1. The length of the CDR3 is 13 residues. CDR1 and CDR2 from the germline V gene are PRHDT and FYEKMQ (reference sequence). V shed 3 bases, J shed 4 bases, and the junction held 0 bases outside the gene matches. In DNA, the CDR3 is TGTGCCAGCAGCTTGACAGGGGGCACTGAAGCTTTCTTT. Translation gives CASSLTGGTEAFF.

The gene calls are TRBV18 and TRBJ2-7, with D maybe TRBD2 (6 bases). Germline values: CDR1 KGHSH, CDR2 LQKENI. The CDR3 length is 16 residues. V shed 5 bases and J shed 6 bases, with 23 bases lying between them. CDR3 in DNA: TGTGCCAGCTCAATCTCCGGGACTCGCGGGGTAACCGAGCAGTACTTC. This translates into CASSISGTRGVTEQYF.

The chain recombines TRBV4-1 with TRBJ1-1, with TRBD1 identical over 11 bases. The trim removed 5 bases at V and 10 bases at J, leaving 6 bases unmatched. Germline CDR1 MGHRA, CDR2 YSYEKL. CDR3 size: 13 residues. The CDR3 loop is CASSGPGQGGAFF. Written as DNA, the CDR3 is TGCGCCAGCAGCGGCCCGGGACAGGGGGGAGCTTTCTTT.

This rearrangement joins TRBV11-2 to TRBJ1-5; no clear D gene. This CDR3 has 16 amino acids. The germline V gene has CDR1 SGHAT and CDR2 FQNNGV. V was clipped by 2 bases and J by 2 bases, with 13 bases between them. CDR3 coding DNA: TGTGCCAGCAGCTTAAGCACGAGCGGTGGCAATCAGCCCCAGCATTTT. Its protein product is CASSLSTSGGNQPQHF.

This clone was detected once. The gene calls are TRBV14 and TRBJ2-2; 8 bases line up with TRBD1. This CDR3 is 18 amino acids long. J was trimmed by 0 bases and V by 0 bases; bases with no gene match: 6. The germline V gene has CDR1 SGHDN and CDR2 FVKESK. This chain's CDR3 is CASSQDGGQVPNTGELFF. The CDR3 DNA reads TGTGCCAGCAGCCAAGATGGGGGACAGGTTCCGAACACCGGGGAGCTGTTTTTT.

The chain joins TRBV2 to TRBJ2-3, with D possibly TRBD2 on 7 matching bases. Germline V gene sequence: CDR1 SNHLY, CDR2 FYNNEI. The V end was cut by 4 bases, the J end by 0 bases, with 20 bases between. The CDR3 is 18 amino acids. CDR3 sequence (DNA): TGTGCCAGCAGTGCTCGACTGGGAGGGGGGCCTAGCACAGATACGCAGTATTTT. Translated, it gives CASSARLGGGPSTDTQYF.

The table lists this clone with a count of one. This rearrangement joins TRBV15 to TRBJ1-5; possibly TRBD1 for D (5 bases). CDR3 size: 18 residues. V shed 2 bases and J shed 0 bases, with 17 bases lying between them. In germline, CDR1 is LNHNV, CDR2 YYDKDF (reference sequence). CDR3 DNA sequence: TGTGCCACCAGCAGACCCCCTCGGGGGGAAATTAGCAATCAGCCCCAGCATTTT. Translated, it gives CATSRPPRGEISNQPQHF.

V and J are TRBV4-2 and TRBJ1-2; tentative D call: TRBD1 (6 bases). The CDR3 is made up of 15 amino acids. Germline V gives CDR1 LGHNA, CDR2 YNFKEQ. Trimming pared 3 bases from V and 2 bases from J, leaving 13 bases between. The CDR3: CASSQMGQGNYGYTF. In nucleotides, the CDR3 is TGTGCCAGCAGCCAGATGGGGCAGGGGAACTATGGCTACACCTTC.

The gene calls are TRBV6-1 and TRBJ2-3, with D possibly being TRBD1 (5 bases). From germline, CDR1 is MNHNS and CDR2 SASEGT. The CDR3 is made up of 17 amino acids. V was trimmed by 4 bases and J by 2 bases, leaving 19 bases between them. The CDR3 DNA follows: TGTGCCAGCAGTGCGCGCAGGGTGAACTTAAACACAGATACGCAGTATTTT. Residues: CASSARRVNLNTDTQYF.

The CDR3 DNA reads TGCGCCAGCAGCTTGCCGCAGTCGAGGCGGGCGACCCAGTACTTC. Translated: CASSLPQSRRATQYF. V gene TRBV5-1 combines with J gene TRBJ2-5, with D possibly matching TRBD2 (5 bases). Germline loops: CDR1 SGHRS, CDR2 YFSETQ. This CDR3 has 15 amino acids. Trimming removed 1 base at V and 7 bases at J, with 17 bases between.

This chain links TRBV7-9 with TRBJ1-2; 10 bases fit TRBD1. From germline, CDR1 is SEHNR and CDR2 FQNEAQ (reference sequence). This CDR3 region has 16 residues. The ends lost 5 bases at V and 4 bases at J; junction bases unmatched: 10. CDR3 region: CASSPSWDRGIYGYTF. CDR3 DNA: TGTGCCAGCAGCCCTTCCTGGGACAGGGGCATCTATGGCTACACCTTC. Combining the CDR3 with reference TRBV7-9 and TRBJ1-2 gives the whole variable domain DTGVSQNPRHKITKRGQNVTFRCDPISEHNRLYWYRQTLGQGPEFLTYFQNEAQLEKSRLLSDRFSAERPKGSFSTLEIQRTEQGDSAMYLCASSPSWDRGIYGYTFGSGTRLTVV.

CDR3 DNA: TGTGCCAGCAGCGTAGCTCCGGGACGGGGAGGTGTCTTCTACGAGCAGTACTTC. Translated: CASSVAPGRGGVFYEQYF. V gene TRBV9 combines with J gene TRBJ2-7, with a weak D call TRBD2 (6 bases). V was pared by 0 bases and J by 3 bases, with 22 bases between. Germline CDR1 SGDLS, CDR2 YYNGEE. The CDR3 loop spans 18 amino acids.

The DNA for the CDR3 is TGTGCCAGCAGCCTAGATGACTATGGCTACACCTTC. As protein: CASSLDDYGYTF. The chain combines TRBV2 with TRBJ1-2; D gene uncertain. Per germline, CDR1 SNHLY and CDR2 FYNNEI. The CDR3 has 12 amino acids. V lost 6 bases, J lost 3 bases, and 8 bases lay in between.

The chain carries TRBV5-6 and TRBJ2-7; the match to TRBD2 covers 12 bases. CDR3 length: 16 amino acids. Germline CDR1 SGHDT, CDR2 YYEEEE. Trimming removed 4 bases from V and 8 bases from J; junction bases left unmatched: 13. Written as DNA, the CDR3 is TGTGCCAGCAGCCCCCGACTAGCGGGGGTGGGCGGAAAGCAGTACTTC. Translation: CASSPRLAGVGGKQYF.

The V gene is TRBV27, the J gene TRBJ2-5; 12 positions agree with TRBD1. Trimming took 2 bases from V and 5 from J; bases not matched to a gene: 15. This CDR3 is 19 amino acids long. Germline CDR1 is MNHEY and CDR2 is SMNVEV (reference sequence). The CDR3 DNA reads TGTGCCAGCAGTTTAGTGGGGGTCGGGACAGGGGGCTCGGGGGAGACCCAGTACTTC. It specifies CASSLVGVGTGGSGETQYF.

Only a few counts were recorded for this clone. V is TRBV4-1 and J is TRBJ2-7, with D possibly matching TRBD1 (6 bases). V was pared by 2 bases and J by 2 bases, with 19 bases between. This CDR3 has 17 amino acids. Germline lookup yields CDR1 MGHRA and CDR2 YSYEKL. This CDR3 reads CASSQNQGQLKAYEQYF. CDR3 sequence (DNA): TGCGCCAGCAGCCAAAATCAAGGACAGCTAAAGGCCTACGAGCAGTACTTC.

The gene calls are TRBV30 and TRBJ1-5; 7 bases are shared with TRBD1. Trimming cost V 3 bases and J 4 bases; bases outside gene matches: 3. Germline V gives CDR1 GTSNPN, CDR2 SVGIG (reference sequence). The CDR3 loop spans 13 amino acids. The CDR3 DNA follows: TGTGCCTGGAGCCCCAGGGGGAATCAGCCCCAGCATTTT. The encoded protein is CAWSPRGNQPQHF.

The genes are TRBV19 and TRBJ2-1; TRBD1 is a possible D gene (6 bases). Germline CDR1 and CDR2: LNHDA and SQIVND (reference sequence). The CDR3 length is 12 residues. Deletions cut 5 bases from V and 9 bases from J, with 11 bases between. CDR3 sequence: CASSPRGPEQFF. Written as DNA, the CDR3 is TGTGCCAGTAGTCCCAGGGGACCTGAGCAGTTCTTC.

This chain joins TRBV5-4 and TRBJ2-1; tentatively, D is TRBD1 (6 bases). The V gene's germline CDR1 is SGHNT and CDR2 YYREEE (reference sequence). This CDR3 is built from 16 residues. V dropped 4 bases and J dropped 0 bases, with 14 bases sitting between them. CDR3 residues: CASSPRQDNSYNEQFF. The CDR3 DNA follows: TGTGCCAGCAGCCCTAGACAGGACAACTCCTACAATGAGCAGTTCTTC.